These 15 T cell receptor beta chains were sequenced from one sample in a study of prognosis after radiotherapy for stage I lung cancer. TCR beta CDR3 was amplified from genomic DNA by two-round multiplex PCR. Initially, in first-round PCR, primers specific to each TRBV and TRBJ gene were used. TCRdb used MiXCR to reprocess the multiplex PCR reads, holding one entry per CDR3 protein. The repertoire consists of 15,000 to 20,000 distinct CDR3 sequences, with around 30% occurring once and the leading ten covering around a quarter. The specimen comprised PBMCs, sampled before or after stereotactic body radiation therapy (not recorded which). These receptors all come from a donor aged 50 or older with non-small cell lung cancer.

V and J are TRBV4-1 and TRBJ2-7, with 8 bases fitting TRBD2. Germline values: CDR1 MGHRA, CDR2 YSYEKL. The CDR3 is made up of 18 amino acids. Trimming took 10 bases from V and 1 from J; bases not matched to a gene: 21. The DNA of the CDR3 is TGCGCCATCATCCCCGACGCAAGGACTAGCTGGAGGTCCTACGAGCAGTACTTC. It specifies CAIIPDARTSWRSYEQYF.

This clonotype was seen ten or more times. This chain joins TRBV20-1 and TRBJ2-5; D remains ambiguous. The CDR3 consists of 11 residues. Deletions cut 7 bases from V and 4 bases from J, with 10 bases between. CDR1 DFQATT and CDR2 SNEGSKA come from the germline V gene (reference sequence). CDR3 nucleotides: TGCAGTGGCAAACTTTTAGAGACCCAGTACTTC. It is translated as CSGKLLETQYF.

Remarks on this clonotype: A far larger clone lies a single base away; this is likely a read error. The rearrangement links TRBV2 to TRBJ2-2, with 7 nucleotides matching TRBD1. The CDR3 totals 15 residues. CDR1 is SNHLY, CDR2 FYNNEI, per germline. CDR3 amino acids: CASSLGDRNTGDLFF. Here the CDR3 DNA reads TGTGCCAGCAGTTTAGGGGACAGAAACACCGGGGATCTGTTTTTT.

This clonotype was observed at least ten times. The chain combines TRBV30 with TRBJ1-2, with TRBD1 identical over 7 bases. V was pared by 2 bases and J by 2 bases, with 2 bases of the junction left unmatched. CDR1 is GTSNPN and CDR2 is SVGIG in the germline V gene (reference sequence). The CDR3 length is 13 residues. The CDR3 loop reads CAWSRDRNYGYTF. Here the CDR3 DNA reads TGTGCCTGGAGTCGGGACAGAAACTATGGCTACACCTTC.

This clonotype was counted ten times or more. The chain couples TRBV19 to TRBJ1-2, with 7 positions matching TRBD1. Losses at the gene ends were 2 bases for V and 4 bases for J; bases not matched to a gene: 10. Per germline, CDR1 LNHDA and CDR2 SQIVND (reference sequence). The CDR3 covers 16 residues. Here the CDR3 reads CASSIPRRTGSYGYTF. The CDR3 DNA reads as TGTGCCAGTAGTATACCCCGCCGGACAGGCAGCTATGGCTACACCTTC. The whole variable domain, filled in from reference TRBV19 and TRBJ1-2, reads DGGITQSPKYLFRKEGQNVTLSCEQNLNHDAMYWYRQDPGQGLRLIYYSQIVNDFQKGDIAEGYSVSREKKESFPLTVTSAQKNPTAFYLCASSIPRRTGSYGYTFGSGTRLTVV.

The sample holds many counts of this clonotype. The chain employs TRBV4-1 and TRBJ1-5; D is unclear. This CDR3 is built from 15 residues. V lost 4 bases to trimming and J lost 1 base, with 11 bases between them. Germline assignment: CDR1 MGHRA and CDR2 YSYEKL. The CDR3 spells CASSPEDGSNQPQHF. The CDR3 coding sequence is TGCGCCAGCAGCCCTGAGGACGGAAGCAATCAGCCCCAGCATTTT.

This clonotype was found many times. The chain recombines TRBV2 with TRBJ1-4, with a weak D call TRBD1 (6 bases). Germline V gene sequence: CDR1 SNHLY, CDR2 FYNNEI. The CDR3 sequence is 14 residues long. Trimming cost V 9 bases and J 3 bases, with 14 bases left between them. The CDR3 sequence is CASWQQGANEKLFF. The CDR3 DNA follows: TGTGCCAGTTGGCAACAGGGAGCTAATGAAAAACTGTTTTTT.

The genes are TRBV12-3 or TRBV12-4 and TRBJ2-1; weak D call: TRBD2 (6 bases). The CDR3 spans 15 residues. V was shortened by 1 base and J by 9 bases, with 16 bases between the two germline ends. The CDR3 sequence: CASSLETSGGSEQFF. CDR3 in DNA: TGTGCCAGCAGTTTAGAGACTAGTGGGGGGTCTGAGCAGTTCTTC.

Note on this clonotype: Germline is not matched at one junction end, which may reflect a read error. The CDR3 is CVTSRLRSGRALGETQYF. CDR3 nucleotides: TGTGTCACCAGCAGGCTACGGAGCGGGAGGGCCCTCGGGGAGACCCAGTACTTC. The chain employs TRBV15 and TRBJ2-5, with TRBD2 matching over 10 bases. The CDR3 runs to 18 residues. CDR1 is LNHNV, CDR2 YYDKDF, per germline (reference sequence).

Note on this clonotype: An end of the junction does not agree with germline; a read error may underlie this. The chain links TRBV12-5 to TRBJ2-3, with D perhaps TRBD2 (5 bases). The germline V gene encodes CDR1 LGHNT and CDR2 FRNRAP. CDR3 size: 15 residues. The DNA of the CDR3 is TGTGCTAGTGGTTTGGACGGGGTGAACACAAATACGCAGTATTTT. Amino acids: CASGLDGVNTNTQYF.

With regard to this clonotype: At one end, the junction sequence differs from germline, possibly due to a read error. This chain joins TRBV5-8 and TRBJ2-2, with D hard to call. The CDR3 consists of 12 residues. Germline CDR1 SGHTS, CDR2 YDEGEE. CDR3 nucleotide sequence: TGTGCCAGCAGATTGGATTCCGGGGAGCTGTTTTTT. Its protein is CASRLDSGELFF.

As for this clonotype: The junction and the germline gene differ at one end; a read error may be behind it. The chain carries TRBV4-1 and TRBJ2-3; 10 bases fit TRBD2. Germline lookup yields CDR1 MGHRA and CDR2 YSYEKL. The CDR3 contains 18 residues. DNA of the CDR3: TGCGCCAACAGCCGCGATAGCGGGAGGTCCCCTAGCACAGATACACAGTATTTT. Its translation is CANSRDSGRSPSTDTQYF.

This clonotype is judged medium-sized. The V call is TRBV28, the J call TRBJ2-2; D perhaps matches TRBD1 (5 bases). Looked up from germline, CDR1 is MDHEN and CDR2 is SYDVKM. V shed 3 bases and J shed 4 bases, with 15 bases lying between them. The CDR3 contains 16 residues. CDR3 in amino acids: CASSFDISTVTGELFF. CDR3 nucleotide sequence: TGTGCCAGCAGTTTTGATATTTCGACAGTCACCGGGGAGCTGTTTTTT. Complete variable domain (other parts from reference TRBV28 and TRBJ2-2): DVKVTQSSRYLVKRTGEKVFLECVQDMDHENMFWYRQDPGLGLRLIYFSYDVKMKEKGDIPEGYSVSREKKERFSLILESASTNQTSMYLCASSFDISTVTGELFFGEGSRLTVL.

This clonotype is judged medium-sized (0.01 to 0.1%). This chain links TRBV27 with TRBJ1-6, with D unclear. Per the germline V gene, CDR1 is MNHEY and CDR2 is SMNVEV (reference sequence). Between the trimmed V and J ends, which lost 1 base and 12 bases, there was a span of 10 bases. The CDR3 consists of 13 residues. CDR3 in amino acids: CASSLFPPEPLHF. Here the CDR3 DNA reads TGTGCCAGCAGTTTATTTCCCCCGGAACCCCTCCACTTT.

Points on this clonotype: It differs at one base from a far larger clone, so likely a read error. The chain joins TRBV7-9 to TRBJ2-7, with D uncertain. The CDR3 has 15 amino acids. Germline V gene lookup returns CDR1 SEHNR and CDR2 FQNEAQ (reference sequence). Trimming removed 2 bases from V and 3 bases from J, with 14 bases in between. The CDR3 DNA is TGTGCCAGCAGCTTACATAAGCGCAGCTGCTACGAGCAGTACTTC. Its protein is CASSLHKRSCYEQYF.